The 10 T cell receptor beta chains presented below share a single source sample, sequenced in a study of OX40 agonist ivuxolimab in advanced cancers. Only in-frame clones appear in the TCRdb table, and some are missing; sequencing was by immunoSEQ multiplex PCR. The sample shows about 34,000 clones, about 92% of them seen only once. The sequenced sample was CD4+ or CD8+ T cells sorted from blood, obtained in a trial of the OX40 agonist ivuxolimab. Receptor source: an adult with an advanced solid tumor such as melanoma, head and neck, liver or kidney cancer.

This chain joins TRBV6-1 and TRBJ2-3; no clear D. Germline V gene data show CDR1 as MNHNS and CDR2 as SASEGT. Trimming cost V 4 bases and J 1 base, with 6 bases left between them. The CDR3 is 13 residues long. DNA for the CDR3: TGTGCCAGCAGTGTCCACCGCACAGATACGCAGTATTTT. Amino acids: CASSVHRTDTQYF.

The chain has TRBV5-6 and TRBJ2-3, with 8 nucleotides matching TRBD2. The CDR3 length is 13 residues. Germline-derived CDR1 and CDR2 are SGHDT and YYEEEE. Trimming took 0 bases from V and 8 from J; bases not matched to a gene: 2. The CDR3 DNA reads TGTGCCAGCAGCTTGGCCGGGAGGGGTACGCAGTATTTT. Residues: CASSLAGRGTQYF.

The gene calls are TRBV5-4 and TRBJ1-4, with 8 bases matching TRBD1. J gave up 6 bases and V 2 bases, and 6 bases lay outside the gene matches. The CDR3 is 15 residues long. Germline lookup yields CDR1 SGHNT and CDR2 YYREEE (reference sequence). This chain's CDR3 is CASSFGTGGYEKLFF. In DNA, the CDR3 is TGTGCCAGCAGCTTCGGGACAGGTGGCTATGAAAAACTGTTTTTT.

The count of this clone is one. The rearrangement uses TRBV18 and TRBJ1-3, with D unresolved. The V and J ends lost 4 bases and 0 bases respectively, with 10 bases between them. Germline lookup yields CDR1 KGHSH and CDR2 LQKENI. This CDR3 region has 15 residues. The CDR3: CASSRGVDSGNTIYF. The CDR3 nucleotides are TGTGCCAGCTCACGTGGGGTGGACTCTGGAAACACCATATATTTT.

V and J are TRBV19 and TRBJ2-3; 8 nucleotides line up with TRBD2. V shed 6 bases, J shed 2 bases, and the junction held 7 bases outside the gene matches. In germline, CDR1 is LNHDA, CDR2 SQIVND (reference sequence). CDR3 length: 15 residues. The CDR3 protein is CASRLAGGITDTQYF. The CDR3 bases are TGTGCCAGTAGGCTCGCGGGAGGAATCACAGATACGCAGTATTTT.

The chain recombines TRBV30 with TRBJ1-2; no definite D call. The CDR3 sequence is 11 residues long. V was pared by 0 bases and J by 9 bases, with 8 bases between. Per the germline V gene, CDR1 is GTSNPN and CDR2 is SVGIG (reference sequence). The CDR3 DNA follows: TGTGCCTGGAGTGTAGGGTCGCGCTACACCTTC. Its translation: CAWSVGSRYTF.

This clone was observed a single time. CDR3 bases: TGCGCCAGCAGCTTGGGAGACGCGGCAACGAACACTGAAGCTTTCTTT. Protein product: CASSLGDAATNTEAFF. The rearrangement links TRBV5-1 to TRBJ1-1; D unclear. Germline CDR1 reads SGHRS; CDR2 reads YFSETQ. The CDR3 is 16 residues long. The V gene lost 0 bases and the J gene lost 1 base, with 13 bases spanning the gap. The full variable domain, completed using reference TRBV5-1 and TRBJ1-1, is KAGVTQTPRYLIKTRGQQVTLSCSPISGHRSVSWYQQTPGQGLQFLFEYFSETQRNKGNFPGRFSGRQFSNSRSEMNVSTLELGDSALYLCASSLGDAATNTEAFFGQGTRLTVV.

This clone was recorded only once. The chain is built from TRBV6-4 and TRBJ1-1; tentative D call: TRBD1 (5 bases). Per the germline V gene, CDR1 is MRHNA and CDR2 is SNTAGT. This CDR3 comprises 13 residues. Trimming pared 5 bases from V and 1 base from J, leaving 8 bases between. This CDR3 reads CASSPRGNTEAFF. Written as DNA, the CDR3 is TGTGCCAGCAGTCCGAGGGGGAACACTGAAGCTTTCTTT.

This chain joins TRBV28 and TRBJ2-3, with TRBD2 identical over 13 bases. Germline CDR1 MDHEN, CDR2 SYDVKM. V trimming: 5 bases; J trimming: 4 bases; junction bases outside the gene matches: 9. This CDR3 comprises 17 residues. In DNA, the CDR3 is TGTGCCAGCAGTCACCCCCGCACTAGCGGGAGGGCAGATACGCAGTATTTT. It codes for CASSHPRTSGRADTQYF.

The chain combines TRBV28 with TRBJ2-1; 7 bases align to TRBD2. The V and J ends lost 5 bases and 0 bases, in that order; junction bases with no gene match: 7. The CDR3 runs 16 residues. Per germline, CDR1 MDHEN and CDR2 SYDVKM. In DNA, the CDR3 is TGTGCCAGCAGTCCCCGTCCTAGCGGCTCCTACAATGAGCAGTTCTTC. This codes for CASSPRPSGSYNEQFF.